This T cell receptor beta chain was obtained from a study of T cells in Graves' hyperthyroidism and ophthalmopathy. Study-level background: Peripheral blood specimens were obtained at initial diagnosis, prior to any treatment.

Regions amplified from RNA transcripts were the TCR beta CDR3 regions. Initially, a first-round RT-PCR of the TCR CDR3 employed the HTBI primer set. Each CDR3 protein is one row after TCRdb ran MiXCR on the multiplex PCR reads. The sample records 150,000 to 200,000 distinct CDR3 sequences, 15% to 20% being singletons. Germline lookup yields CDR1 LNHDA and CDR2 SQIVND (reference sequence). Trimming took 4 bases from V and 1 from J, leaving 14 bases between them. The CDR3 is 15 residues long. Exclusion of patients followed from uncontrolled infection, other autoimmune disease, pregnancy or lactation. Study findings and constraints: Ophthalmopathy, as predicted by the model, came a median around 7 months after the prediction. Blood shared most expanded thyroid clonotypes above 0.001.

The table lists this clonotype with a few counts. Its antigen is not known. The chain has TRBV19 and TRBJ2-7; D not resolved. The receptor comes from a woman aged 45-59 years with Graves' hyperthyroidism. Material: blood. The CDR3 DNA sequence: TGTGCCAGTAGTAGTAGTGGCGGTGGTTCCTACGAGCAGTACTTC. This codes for CASSSSGGGSYEQYF. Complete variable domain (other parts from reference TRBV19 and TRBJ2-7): DGGITQSPKYLFRKEGQNVTLSCEQNLNHDAMYWYRQDPGQGLRLIYYSQIVNDFQKGDIAEGYSVSREKKESFPLTVTSAQKNPTAFYLCASSSSGGGSYEQYFGPGTRLTVT.